The 21 T cell receptor beta chains below all came from one sample that was sequenced in a study of regulatory T cells in long-lasting Graves disease. Construction of TCR beta libraries relied on iRepertoire HTBI primers and on Arm-PCR targeting CDR3 regions. TCRdb redid the calling of the multiplex PCR reads with MiXCR, one entry per CDR3 protein. The sample lists approximately 360,000 distinct CDR3 sequences; less than 30% were seen once. Noted time point: persistent/refractory GD, antithyroid drugs over 5 years with positive TRAb. After RNA was extracted from PBMCs, the TCR library was made from it. The sequencing here drew on peripheral blood mononuclear cells (PBMCs), taken when the disease was refractory, from a patient treated with antithyroid drugs. All receptors derive from a woman between 40 and 50 years old with Graves disease.

This clonotype was counted a few times. The chain uses TRBV12-3 or TRBV12-4 and TRBJ2-7; the match to TRBD1 covers 7 bases. With 5 bases clipped from V and 3 bases from J, the junction kept 1 base outside the gene matches. This CDR3 contains 12 residues. CDR3 protein: CASSGTDYEQYF. CDR3 sequence (DNA): TGTGCCAGCAGTGGGACAGACTACGAGCAGTACTTC.

This clonotype was detected ten times or more. The genes are TRBV10-3 and TRBJ2-5, with no clear D. This CDR3 is built from 15 residues. Trimming cost V 6 bases and J 4 bases, with 18 bases left between them. Per germline, CDR1 ENHRY and CDR2 SYGVKD. DNA of the CDR3: TGTGCCATCAGCGAAAGCGAGATAGACTCAGAGACCCAGTACTTC. Its protein is CAISESEIDSETQYF.

At least ten counts were recorded for this clonotype. The chain is built from TRBV28 and TRBJ2-1, with TRBD2 as a possible D gene (6 bases). The CDR3 has 14 residues. Germline values: CDR1 MDHEN, CDR2 SYDVKM. V dropped 5 bases and J dropped 1 base, with 9 bases sitting between them. CDR3 in amino acids: CASSRDFSYNEQFF. In DNA, the CDR3 is TGTGCCAGCAGTAGGGACTTTTCCTACAATGAGCAGTTCTTC.

This sequence joins TRBV27 and TRBJ2-1; 8 bases are a match to TRBD2. With V trimmed by 4 bases and J by 13 bases, 3 bases remained unmatched. The CDR3 is 11 residues long. Per the germline V gene, CDR1 is MNHEY and CDR2 is SMNVEV (reference sequence). The CDR3 sequence is CASSSGGFQFF. The CDR3 region has the DNA TGTGCCAGCAGTTCGGGGGGGTTCCAGTTCTTC.

This clonotype was counted a few times. J is TRBJ1-3 and V is TRBV29-1; D is ambiguous. CDR3 size: 15 residues. Germline V gene data show CDR1 as SQVTM and CDR2 as ANQGSEA. V lost 4 bases to trimming and J lost 0 bases, with 13 bases between them. DNA of the CDR3: TGCAGCGTTGCAAGGGTTTTAGACTCTGGAAACACCATATATTTT. It encodes CSVARVLDSGNTIYF. The variable domain in full, completed from reference TRBV29-1 and TRBJ1-3, reads SAVISQKPSRDICQRGTSLTIQCQVDSQVTMMFWYRQQPGQSLTLIATANQGSEATYESGFVIDKFPISRPNLTFSTLTVSNMSPEDSSIYLCSVARVLDSGNTIYFGEGSWLTVV.

In this sample, this clonotype turned up many times. The CDR3 protein is CASSDAKRTGLYGYTF. The CDR3 bases are TGTGCCAGCAGTGACGCAAAGCGGACAGGCCTCTATGGCTACACCTTC. The chain employs TRBV2 and TRBJ1-2; TRBD1 aligns across 7 bases. V lost 3 bases and J lost 4; bases outside the gene matches: 11. The germline V gene encodes CDR1 SNHLY and CDR2 FYNNEI. The CDR3 contains 16 residues.

The rearrangement joins TRBV5-8 to TRBJ2-2; possibly TRBD1 for D (6 bases). CDR1 SGHTS and CDR2 YDEGEE come from the germline V gene. The CDR3 totals 17 residues. Deletions cut 0 bases from V and 3 bases from J, with 15 bases between. DNA for the CDR3: TGTGCCAGCAGCTTGGTGATGGGGACACCTTACACCGGGGAGCTGTTTTTT. Translated, it gives CASSLVMGTPYTGELFF.

This clonotype was counted a few times. The chain combines TRBV20-1 with TRBJ1-2; tentative D call: TRBD1 (6 bases). The CDR3 is 13 amino acids. The germline V gene encodes CDR1 DFQATT and CDR2 SNEGSKA (reference sequence). V lost 6 bases, J lost 5 bases, and 16 bases lay in between. In nucleotides, the CDR3 is TGCAGTGCGCCGAACAGGGAAGTTTATGGCTACACCTTC. Its translation: CSAPNREVYGYTF.

The V call is TRBV28, the J call TRBJ2-5; TRBD2 aligns across 11 bases. The CDR3 is 16 amino acids. The V segment lost 6 bases and the J segment 2 bases; nucleotides outside the gene matches: 8. CDR1 MDHEN and CDR2 SYDVKM come from the germline V gene. In DNA form, the CDR3 reads TGTGCCAGCAGCCAAGCCGCTAGCGGGAGGCAAGAGACCCAGTACTTC. It is translated as CASSQAASGRQETQYF.

V and J are TRBV10-3 and TRBJ2-7; 7 bases map to TRBD1. The germline V gene encodes CDR1 ENHRY and CDR2 SYGVKD. V dropped 0 bases and J dropped 3; count of bases not matched to a gene: 5. This CDR3 spans 15 amino acids. The CDR3 DNA reads TGTGCCATCAGTGAGTCTCCGACAGGGAACTACGAGCAGTACTTC. It is translated as CAISESPTGNYEQYF.

V gene TRBV24-1 combines with J gene TRBJ2-1, with D maybe TRBD2 (5 bases). Trimming left V 3 bases short and J 8 bases short, with 16 bases between. CDR3 size: 15 residues. Germline CDR1 and CDR2: KGHDR and SFDVKD. This CDR3 reads CATSDLKTTGHEQFF. The CDR3 bases are TGTGCCACCAGTGATCTCAAGACTACCGGGCATGAGCAGTTCTTC.

The rearrangement links TRBV2 to TRBJ2-7; TRBD1 aligns across 9 bases. CDR3 length: 14 residues. Germline-derived CDR1 and CDR2 are SNHLY and FYNNEI. The J segment lost 4 bases and the V segment lost 6 bases, leaving 7 bases of the junction unmatched. The DNA for the CDR3 is TGTGCCAGCAGAAGAGAGACAGGGGGGTACGAGCAGTACTTC. Residues: CASRRETGGYEQYF.

The rearrangement uses TRBV6-1 and TRBJ2-7; no definite D call. Germline loops: CDR1 MNHNS, CDR2 SASEGT. The V and J ends lost 6 bases and 1 base respectively, with 7 bases between them. CDR3 length: 12 amino acids. The CDR3 sequence: CASRKDSYEQYF. CDR3 nucleotides: TGTGCCAGCAGGAAAGATTCCTACGAGCAGTACTTC.

In its sample, this clonotype was seen a few times. V and J are TRBV28 and TRBJ2-1, with D possibly being TRBD1 (5 bases). The germline V gene encodes CDR1 MDHEN and CDR2 SYDVKM. Trimming removed 6 bases at V and 6 bases at J, with 18 bases between. The CDR3 extends over 15 amino acids. The CDR3 DNA reads as TGTGCCAGCAGCCCAGGCCCCAGGGAAACCAATGAGCAGTTCTTC. As protein: CASSPGPRETNEQFF.

This clonotype has at least ten counts. The CDR3, as DNA: TGCAGCGTTGGTATTTCAGGGGGCACTGAAGCTTTCTTT. It is translated as CSVGISGGTEAFF. The chain couples TRBV29-1 to TRBJ1-1, with 7 bases identical to TRBD1. The V gene end was trimmed by 4 bases and the J gene end by 4 bases; junction bases not matched to a gene: 6. From germline, CDR1 is SQVTM and CDR2 ANQGSEA. The CDR3 runs to 13 residues.

This clonotype has a handful of counts. V is TRBV6-2 or TRBV6-3 and J is TRBJ1-3; D is ambiguous. The CDR3 is 18 amino acids. The germline CDR1 and CDR2 sequences are MNHEY and SVGEGT. The V gene lost 6 bases and the J gene lost 4 bases, with 25 bases spanning the gap. The CDR3 sequence: CASRVVAFWKLLGNTIYF. For the CDR3, the DNA is TGTGCCAGCAGGGTTGTTGCGTTCTGGAAATTGCTGGGAAACACCATATATTTT.

There are a few counts of this clonotype. The genes are TRBV12-3 or TRBV12-4 and TRBJ1-2; TRBD1 might be the D (6 bases). The CDR3 covers 12 residues. V was cut by 7 bases and J by 5 bases, with 11 bases left in between. CDR3 bases: TGTGCCAGCACTGGGGGGCGGTATGGCTACACCTTC. It is translated as CASTGGRYGYTF.

This clonotype was seen at least ten times. The rearrangement joins TRBV27 to TRBJ1-1, with unresolved D. V shed 1 base and J shed 3 bases, with 12 bases lying between them. The CDR3 covers 15 residues. The germline V gene encodes CDR1 MNHEY and CDR2 SMNVEV (reference sequence). The CDR3: CASSLYEGGDTEAFF. For the CDR3, the DNA is TGTGCCAGCAGTTTATATGAGGGAGGAGACACTGAAGCTTTCTTT.

This clonotype was observed many times. V is TRBV28 and J is TRBJ1-1; a possible D gene is TRBD1 (5 bases). From germline, CDR1 is MDHEN and CDR2 SYDVKM. Between the trimmed V and J ends, which lost 2 bases and 3 bases, there was a span of 13 bases. The CDR3 contains 15 residues. The DNA for the CDR3 is TGTGCCAGCAGTTTACTCAAGGGGATCGACACTGAAGCTTTCTTT. It is translated as CASSLLKGIDTEAFF.

Many counts were recorded for this clonotype. The rearrangement joins TRBV2 to TRBJ1-1; D unresolved. Germline V gene data show CDR1 as SNHLY and CDR2 as FYNNEI. V gave up 4 bases and J gave up 1 base, with 10 bases separating them. This CDR3 has 14 residues. CDR3 region: CASSGASRNTEAFF. The CDR3 nucleotides read TGTGCCAGCAGTGGGGCCAGCCGGAACACTGAAGCTTTCTTT.

This chain uses TRBV9 with TRBJ2-7, with 7 bases that match TRBD2. This CDR3 has 18 residues. Germline CDR1 is SGDLS and CDR2 is YYNGEE. After removal of 0 bases from V and 0 bases from J, the junction contained 12 bases not matched to a gene. The CDR3, as DNA: TGTGCCAGCAGCGTAGATCTTGAGCGGGGCTTCTTCTCCTACGAGCAGTACTTC. Protein sequence: CASSVDLERGFFSYEQYF.